The rows below give T cell receptor beta chains drawn from one sample of a study of cytomegalovirus exposure and HLA in healthy donors. Clones were sequenced by immunoSEQ multiplex PCR, and TCRdb holds only the in-frame ones, with some missing. This sample has approximately 250,000 clones, with more than 75% found just once. What was sequenced was PBMCs. These receptors were collected from a girl under 10 years old in good health and CMV-seronegative. Both conserved end residues are part of each CDR3.

TRBV6-1 | CASSEAEDRGHEQYF
TRBV5-1 | CASSLAGTSLYYEQYF
TRBV11-2 | CASSSGGTEAFF
TRBV25-1 | CASVSRQGADYGYTF
TRBV2 | CASSEAGGGQNIQYF
TRBV9 | CASSETSGSRGQYF
TRBV7-2 | CASSSGRVVGEKLFF
TRBV5-1 | CASSWGVLYEQYF
TRBV4-1 | CASSQVGRASNTGELFF
TRBV7-9 | CASSLRQGPPYEQYF
TRBV4-1 | CASRRTSGFDSGEQYF
TRBV7-2 | CASGIQGALSGNTIYF
TRBV15 | CATSARDFSGANVLTF
TRBV9 | CASSGEASGENEQFF
TRBV7-9 | CASSLREGLGEKLFF